This T cell receptor beta chain was sequenced during a study of control samples from healthy donors and cancer patients. Germline V gene data show CDR1 as SGHVS and CDR2 as FQNEAQ. Trimming at V came to 5 bases and at J to 6 bases, leaving 14 bases not matched to a gene. This CDR3 spans 17 amino acids. Sequenced by immunoSEQ multiplex PCR; TCRdb stores in-frame clones only, minus some. Here the sample spans 88,000 or so clones, just under 95% being singletons. The source of this sequence is a woman aged 18-29 years in good health. The V gene is TRBV7-8, the J gene TRBJ1-5; 9 bases align to TRBD1. Sequencing input: blood. CDR3 DNA: TGTGCCAGCAGCGCGAGGGACAGGGTGGGATCCGGTCAGCCCCAGCATTTT. Its protein product is CASSARDRVGSGQPQHF.